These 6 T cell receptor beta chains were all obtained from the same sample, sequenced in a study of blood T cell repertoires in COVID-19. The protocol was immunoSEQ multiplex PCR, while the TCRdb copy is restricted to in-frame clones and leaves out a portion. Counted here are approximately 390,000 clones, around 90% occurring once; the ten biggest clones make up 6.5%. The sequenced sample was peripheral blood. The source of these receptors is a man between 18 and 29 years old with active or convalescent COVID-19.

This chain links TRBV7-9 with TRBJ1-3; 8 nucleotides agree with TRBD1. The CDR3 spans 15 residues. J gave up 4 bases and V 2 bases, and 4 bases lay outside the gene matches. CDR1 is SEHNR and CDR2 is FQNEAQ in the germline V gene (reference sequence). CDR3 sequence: CASSLRQGTGNTIYF. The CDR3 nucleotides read TGTGCCAGCAGCTTAAGACAGGGGACCGGAAACACCATATATTTT.

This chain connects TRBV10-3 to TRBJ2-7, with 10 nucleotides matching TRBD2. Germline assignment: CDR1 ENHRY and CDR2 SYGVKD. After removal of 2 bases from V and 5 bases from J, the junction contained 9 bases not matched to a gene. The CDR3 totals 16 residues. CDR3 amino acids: CAISEGGLAGVNEQYF. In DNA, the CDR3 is TGTGCCATCAGTGAGGGGGGGCTAGCGGGAGTAAACGAGCAGTACTTC.

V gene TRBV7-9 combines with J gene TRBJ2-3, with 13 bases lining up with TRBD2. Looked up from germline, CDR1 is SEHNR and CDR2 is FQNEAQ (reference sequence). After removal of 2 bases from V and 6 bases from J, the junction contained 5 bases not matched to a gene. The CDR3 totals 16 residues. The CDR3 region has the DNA TGTGCCAGCAGCTTACCCACTAGCGGGGGGGCGGATACGCAGTATTTT. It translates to CASSLPTSGGADTQYF.

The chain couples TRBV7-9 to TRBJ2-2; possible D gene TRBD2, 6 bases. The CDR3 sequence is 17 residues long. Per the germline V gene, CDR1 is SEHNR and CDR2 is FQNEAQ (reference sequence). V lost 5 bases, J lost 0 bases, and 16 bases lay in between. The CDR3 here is CASSLPGGRANTGELFF. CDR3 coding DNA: TGTGCCAGCAGCCTCCCTGGGGGGAGAGCGAACACCGGGGAGCTGTTTTTT.

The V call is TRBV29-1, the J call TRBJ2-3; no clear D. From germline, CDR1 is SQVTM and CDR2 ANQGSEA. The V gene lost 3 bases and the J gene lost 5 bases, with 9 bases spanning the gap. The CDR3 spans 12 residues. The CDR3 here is CSVDPGQDTQYF. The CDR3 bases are TGCAGCGTTGACCCAGGCCAAGATACGCAGTATTTT.

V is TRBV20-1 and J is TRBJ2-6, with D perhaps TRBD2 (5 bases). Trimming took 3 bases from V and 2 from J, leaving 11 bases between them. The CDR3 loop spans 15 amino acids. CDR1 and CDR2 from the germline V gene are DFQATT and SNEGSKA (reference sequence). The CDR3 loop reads CSASAPAAGANVLTF. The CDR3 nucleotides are TGCAGTGCTAGTGCTCCAGCGGCTGGGGCCAACGTCCTGACTTTC.